Each of the 8 T cell receptor beta chains below was sequenced from the same sample in a study of T cell changes during pregnancy in multiple sclerosis. Clones were read by immunoSEQ multiplex PCR, and TCRdb kept only the in-frame ones, dropping some. The sample records about 35,000 clones, over 85% being singletons. The specimen comprised peripheral blood, sampled in the third trimester of pregnancy. These receptors originate from a female donor in good health, enrolled as a control in a pregnancy study.

The gene calls are TRBV10-3 and TRBJ1-1, with D possibly matching TRBD1 (5 bases). Germline lookup yields CDR1 ENHRY and CDR2 SYGVKD. CDR3 length: 15 residues. Trimming removed 0 bases from V and 2 bases from J, with 10 bases in between. The CDR3 nucleotides read TGTGCCATCAGTGAGTCGGGGCAGGGTAACACTGAAGCTTTCTTT. It codes for CAISESGQGNTEAFF.

CDR3 loop: CASRERTSGRALDTQYF. The CDR3 nucleotides are TGTGCCAGCAGGGAGAGGACTAGCGGGAGGGCCCTAGATACGCAGTATTTT. The V gene is TRBV2, the J gene TRBJ2-3, with 15 bases matching TRBD2. The CDR3 runs 17 residues. Germline CDR1 SNHLY, CDR2 FYNNEI. Trimming took 6 bases from V and 5 from J; bases not matched to a gene: 9.

The V call is TRBV5-1, the J call TRBJ2-7; 12 bases match TRBD2. This CDR3 spans 15 amino acids. In germline, CDR1 is SGHRS, CDR2 YFSETQ. The junction had 1 base not matched to a gene; V was cut back by 2 bases and J by 1 base. CDR3 residues: CASSLGTSGSYEQYF. CDR3 DNA sequence: TGCGCCAGCAGCTTAGGGACTAGCGGGTCCTACGAGCAGTACTTC.

The chain uses TRBV29-1 and TRBJ1-1, with D possibly TRBD1 on 6 matching bases. The CDR3 sequence is 14 residues long. In germline, CDR1 is SQVTM, CDR2 ANQGSEA. This chain's CDR3 is CIGSGGTRNTEAFF. The CDR3 bases are TGCATCGGTTCGGGGGGCACTAGAAACACTGAAGCTTTCTTT. The variable domain in full, completed from reference TRBV29-1 and TRBJ1-1, reads SAVISQKPSRDICQRGTSLTIQCQVDSQVTMMFWYRQQPGQSLTLIATANQGSEATYESGFVIDKFPISRPNLTFSTLTVSNMSPEDSSIYLCIGSGGTRNTEAFFGQGTRLTVV.

In this sample, this clone turned up once. V usage is TRBV7-2 and J usage is TRBJ2-7; D might be TRBD1 (5 bases). This CDR3 is 15 amino acids long. Trimming stripped 0 bases from V and 0 bases from J, with 9 bases between. Germline CDR1 and CDR2: SGHTA and FQGNSA. The CDR3 nucleotides read TGTGCCAGCAGCTTAGCTGCCAGGGACTCCTACGAGCAGTACTTC. Residues: CASSLAARDSYEQYF.

This chain uses TRBV7-2 with TRBJ1-1; D is uncertain. The V gene's germline CDR1 is SGHTA and CDR2 FQGNSA. V dropped 0 bases and J dropped 10 bases, with 12 bases sitting between them. The CDR3 length is 13 residues. CDR3 amino acids: CASSLATASSAFF. CDR3 DNA sequence: TGTGCCAGCAGCTTAGCCACAGCATCGTCAGCTTTCTTT.

The CDR3 region has the DNA TGCGCCAGCAGCCAGAGACAGGGCCTCAACACTGAAGCTTTCTTT. Translation gives CASSQRQGLNTEAFF. The chain joins TRBV5-1 to TRBJ1-1, with TRBD1 identical over 7 bases. Germline CDR1 SGHRS, CDR2 YFSETQ. Trimming cost V 4 bases and J 2 bases; bases outside gene matches: 8. CDR3 length equals 15 residues.

This sequence joins TRBV15 and TRBJ2-1, with 11 bases lining up with TRBD2. The CDR3 runs to 17 residues. V trimming: 0 bases; J trimming: 3 bases; junction bases outside the gene matches: 4. Germline-derived CDR1 and CDR2 are LNHNV and YYDKDF (reference sequence). This chain's CDR3 is CATSRDRSGRDYNEQFF. The CDR3 DNA reads TGTGCCACCAGCAGAGATCGTAGCGGGAGGGACTACAATGAGCAGTTCTTC. The full variable domain, its missing parts supplied by reference TRBV15 and TRBJ2-1, is DAMVIQNPRYQVTQFGKPVTLSCSQTLNHNVMYWYQQKSSQAPKLLFHYYDKDFNNEADTPDNFQSRRPNTSFCFLDIRSPGLGDTAMYLCATSRDRSGRDYNEQFFGPGTRLTVL.